Sequencing of this TCR beta chain was carried out in a study of T cells after yellow fever vaccination. General study findings and limits: Weaker in magnitude, the secondary response showed a faster peak on day 5 versus 15.

A single record per CDR3 protein comes from TCRdb applying MiXCR to the 5' RACE reads. Of about 310,000 distinct CDR3 sequences in the sample, about 3.5% are singletons; the top ten hold 20% to 30%. A note on this clonotype: Its antigen is currently unknown.

The TCR sequence derives from a man aged 18 to 29 who received the YFV17D yellow fever vaccine. This material consisted of PBMCs, taken on the day of the yellow fever booster vaccination.

CDR3 residues: CASSQGGTGNQPQHF. CDR3 sequence (DNA): TGTGCCAGCAGCCAAGGAGGGACAGGCAATCAGCCCCAGCATTTT. The chain links TRBV3-1 to TRBJ1-5; 7 bases fit TRBD1. The germline V gene has CDR1 LGHDT and CDR2 YNNKEL (reference sequence). The CDR3 has 15 residues. V lost 1 base, J lost 2 bases, and 2 bases stayed unmatched.